This TCR beta chain was observed in a study of CD8 T cells in Susac syndrome. Findings of the study overall: Acknowledgment was made by the study that its TCR sequencing and HLA analysis involved a relatively small number of individuals.

When the RNA was reverse transcribed, random hexamers were used with an input of about 0.45 to 1 ug. An immunoSEQ multiplex PCR amplified TCR beta CDR3 over 54 Vbeta and 13 Jbeta. TCRdb reprocessed the immunoSEQ multiplex PCR reads with MiXCR, giving one entry per CDR3 protein. The sample carries hundreds of thousands of distinct CDR3 sequences, 93% recorded once. To note about this clonotype: The antigen is not known.

Sequencing of TCR beta was performed on blood CD8+ and CD4+ T cells. TEMRA cells were FACS-enriched, and CD8+ and CD4+ T cells were isolated negatively. The V and J ends lost 4 bases and 4 bases, in that order; junction bases with no gene match: 3. The length of the CDR3 is 13 residues. Germline CDR1 reads LNHDA; CDR2 reads SQIVND (reference sequence). What was sequenced was CD4+ T cells from PBMCs. This rearrangement joins TRBV19 to TRBJ1-2, with 7 bases identical to TRBD1. The clonotype comes from a human donor with multiple sclerosis. The CDR3 DNA follows: TGTGCCAGTAGTAGGGACAGACGCTATGGCTACACCTTC. Translated, it gives CASSRDRRYGYTF.